This T cell receptor (beta chain) was retrieved from a study of cytomegalovirus exposure and HLA in healthy donors. Study summary: The study placed about 81% of its roughly 430 genotyped donors in the Caucasian-associated ancestry cluster.

About this clone: Its antigen is undetermined.

Researchers ran the PCR with 60 Vbeta and 13 Jbeta primers. Per the original data handling: Counted up in a later analysis, unique TCR beta chains came to some 72 million, with around 10 million shared. Profiling relied on immunoSEQ multiplex PCR, and the TCRdb table lists in-frame clones only, not all of them. For V, J and clone size, that table is used; D and trimming come from the DNA. The table records hundreds of thousands of clones, about four fifths of them present only once. Study conclusions and caveats: Most CMV-associated TCR beta chains appeared HLA-restricted in a later analysis.

Donors sampled were nominally healthy, though unrecorded immune exposures were likely. The CDR3 length is 17 residues. V was pared by 2 bases and J by 4 bases, with 13 bases of the junction left unmatched. Per germline, CDR1 SQVTM and CDR2 ANQGSEA. The V and J genes are TRBV29-1 and TRBJ2-5, with 10 bases aligning to TRBD2. The receptor's source is a man in his forties in good health and CMV-seropositive. Sequencing used PBMCs. This chain's CDR3 is CSVENAPTRLAGETQYF. The DNA of the CDR3 is TGCAGCGTTGAAAATGCCCCAACCCGACTAGCGGGAGAGACCCAGTACTTC.